Listed here are 4 T cell receptor beta chains from one sample, sequenced in a study of shared clonotypes between healthy human individuals. Produced via immunoSEQ multiplex PCR; TCRdb's table is partial and in-frame only. The sample includes about 1,800,000 clones, just under 95% seen only once; the top ten take approximately 1%. The naive CD8 fraction comprised CD45RO-negative cells positively selected for CCR7 and excluded terminally differentiated effector memory CD45RA+ cells. Sequenced input: naive CD8+ T cells sorted from blood. The receptors were gathered from a man between 18 and 35 years old in good health.

The V call is TRBV7-8, the J call TRBJ2-7; D tentatively reads TRBD1 or TRBD2 (6 bases each). Germline loops: CDR1 SGHVS, CDR2 FQNEAQ. The CDR3 is 15 amino acids. The V gene lost 1 base and the J gene lost 3 bases, with 13 bases spanning the gap. The CDR3 DNA reads TGTGCCAGCAGCTTAGTGGAGGAGGGGGACTACGAGCAGTACTTC. Amino acids: CASSLVEEGDYEQYF. Full variable domain (outside the CDR3, taken from reference TRBV7-8 and TRBJ2-7): GAGVSQSPRYKVAKRGQDVALRCDPISGHVSLFWYQQALGQGPEFLTYFQNEAQLDKSGLPSDRFFAERPEGSVSTLKIQRTQQEDSAVYLCASSLVEEGDYEQYFGPGTRLTVT.

The chain links TRBV27 to TRBJ1-5, with 7 nucleotides matching TRBD1. This CDR3 region has 19 residues. Per the germline V gene, CDR1 is MNHEY and CDR2 is SMNVEV (reference sequence). The trim removed 7 bases at V and 1 base at J, leaving 19 bases unmatched. CDR3 sequence (DNA): TGTGCCAGCACCCCTGCCGGCGGGACAGTCTGGAGGAGCAATCAGCCCCAGCATTTT. This codes for CASTPAGGTVWRSNQPQHF.

This clone was counted once. The rearrangement links TRBV27 to TRBJ2-1; D not resolved. This CDR3 is 13 amino acids long. V shed 2 bases and J shed 5 bases, with 7 bases lying between them. Germline CDR1 MNHEY, CDR2 SMNVEV (reference sequence). The CDR3 DNA is TGTGCCAGCAGTTTAATACGGGACAATGAGCAGTTCTTC. Residues: CASSLIRDNEQFF.

V is TRBV29-1 and J is TRBJ2-7; 10 bases fit TRBD2. The CDR3 loop spans 14 amino acids. Germline V CDR1 and CDR2: SQVTM, ANQGSEA. Trimming at V came to 1 base and at J to 7 bases, leaving 7 bases not matched to a gene. The CDR3 sequence is CSVEGLAGVPEQYF. The CDR3 nucleotides are TGCAGCGTTGAAGGGCTAGCGGGAGTTCCAGAGCAGTACTTC.